These 7 T cell receptor beta chains were sequenced from one sample in a study of CD8 T cells in Susac syndrome. Reverse transcription of about 0.5 to 1 ug RNA was carried out with random hexamers. MiXCR was run by TCRdb on the immunoSEQ multiplex PCR reads, yielding one entry per CDR3 protein. Seen here are some 100,000 distinct CDR3 sequences, nearly 97% observed once, and the top ten hold 0.3%. The specimen sequenced was CD8+ T cells from PBMCs. The receptors were sampled from a human donor with Susac syndrome.

The chain is built from TRBV5-1 and TRBJ1-1; 8 bases agree with TRBD1. Germline CDR1 is SGHRS and CDR2 is YFSETQ. Losses at the gene ends were 4 bases for V and 6 bases for J; bases not matched to a gene: 5. The CDR3 length is 13 residues. CDR3 DNA sequence: TGCGCCAGCAGCCTTCAGGGGGCCGCTGAAGCTTTCTTT. It is translated as CASSLQGAAEAFF.

CDR3 DNA: TGTGCCAGCAAGGAGGACAGGGGCCTTTACAATGAGCAGTTCTTC. Encoded protein: CASKEDRGLYNEQFF. The chain combines TRBV6-5 with TRBJ2-1, with TRBD1 matching over 9 bases. CDR3 length equals 15 residues. CDR1 is MNHEY and CDR2 is SVGAGI in the germline V gene. Trimming at V came to 7 bases and at J to 4 bases, leaving 8 bases not matched to a gene.

This chain uses TRBV5-4 with TRBJ2-5, with 7 bases aligning to TRBD2. CDR1 is SGHNT, CDR2 YYREEE, per germline (reference sequence). The CDR3 has 16 residues. V shed 4 bases and J 4 bases; nucleotides not matched to a gene: 13. The DNA of the CDR3 is TGTGCCAGCAGCCCGTCCTGGGCGGGGGACGGAGAGACCCAGTACTTC. As protein: CASSPSWAGDGETQYF.

The chain has TRBV20-1 and TRBJ2-3, with 8 bases fitting TRBD2. Germline V gene sequence: CDR1 DFQATT, CDR2 SNEGSKA (reference sequence). The CDR3 loop spans 16 amino acids. Losses at the gene ends were 5 bases for V and 3 bases for J; bases not matched to a gene: 13. CDR3 DNA sequence: TGCAGTGCTGAGTCCATAGCGGGAATCAGGACAGATACGCAGTATTTT. This gives the protein CSAESIAGIRTDTQYF.

The chain joins TRBV12-3 or TRBV12-4 to TRBJ2-1; D perhaps matches TRBD2 (5 bases). Trimming pared 6 bases from V and 9 bases from J, leaving 15 bases between. The CDR3 has 13 residues. The CDR3 DNA reads TGTGCCAGCAGACGGACTCCGGCGGGTGAGCAGTTCTTC. It specifies CASRRTPAGEQFF.

This sequence joins TRBV12-3 or TRBV12-4 and TRBJ2-1; D remains ambiguous. There are 13 residues in the CDR3. Deletions cut 3 bases from V and 3 bases from J, with 6 bases between. The DNA of the CDR3 is TGTGCCAGCAGTTTCACGGTCTACAATGAGCAGTTCTTC. Amino acids: CASSFTVYNEQFF.

V gene TRBV15 combines with J gene TRBJ2-1; TRBD2 is a possible D gene (6 bases). This CDR3 is built from 15 residues. V lost 0 bases, J lost 4 bases, and 10 bases lay in between. Germline lookup yields CDR1 LNHNV and CDR2 YYDKDF (reference sequence). The CDR3 nucleotides are TGTGCCACCAGCAGAGATCGTGGAGGGTACAATGAGCAGTTCTTC. It encodes CATSRDRGGYNEQFF.